Listed below are T cell receptor beta chains from one sample, sequenced in a study of preoperative IRX-2 immunotherapy in early breast cancer. Sequencing was performed with immunoSEQ multiplex PCR; in TCRdb, only in-frame clones are kept and a portion is missing. The sample includes roughly 25,000 clones, about 83% seen only once; the top ten take 2% to 2.5%. The sequenced sample was lymph node tissue, obtained before IRX-2 immunotherapy. These receptors were obtained from a human donor with breast cancer. Each CDR3 is given with its conserved first and last residue. The D gene is left open where the match is weak. For some rows the clone size is stated as once, few or many, or as a class when expanded; others skip it.

TGTGCCAGCAGCTTCGGACAGGGGCCAGATACGCAGTATTTT	CASSFGQGPDTQYF	TRBV12-1	once	-	TRBJ2-3
TGTGCCAGCAGCTTAGGAATGAGGGGCTCTGGAAACACCATATATTTT	CASSLGMRGSGNTIYF	TRBV11-3	few	-	TRBJ1-3
TGTGCCAGCAGCCAGAACCCAGGAACTACGACCCAGTACTTC	CASSQNPGTTTQYF	TRBV11-3	few	-	TRBJ2-5
TGCGCCAGCAGCTTGCTGGTTCAGAGCTCCTACAATGAGCAGTTCTTC	CASSLLVQSSYNEQFF	TRBV5-1	-	-	TRBJ2-1
TGTGCCAGCAGTTACTCGTCCACTCCCAGAGGGGCTAATGAAAAACTGTTTTTT	CASSYSSTPRGANEKLFF	TRBV6-8	-	-	TRBJ1-4
TGTGCCAGAAGGGCCTGGTCTGGGGACAGGGGGCAATCTGGGGCCAACGTCCTGACTTTC	CARRAWSGDRGQSGANVLTF	TRBV7-6	-	TRBD1	TRBJ2-6
TGTGCCAGCAGCTTAGGACTAGCGGGGGGCCCCTTTTACAATGAGCAGTTCTTC	CASSLGLAGGPFYNEQFF	TRBV11-3	-	TRBD2	TRBJ2-1
TGTGCCAGCAGTTACTCGGTCGGGACATTCCAAGAGACCCAGTACTTC	CASSYSVGTFQETQYF	TRBV6-8	once	-	TRBJ2-5
TGTGCCAGCAGCTCAGGACGGTTGTACGAAAAACTGTTTTTT	CASSSGRLYEKLFF	TRBV7-1	-	-	TRBJ1-4
TGTGCCAGTACCATGGGGGACAGGGTGACCGGGGAGCTGTTTTTT	CASTMGDRVTGELFF	TRBV19	-	TRBD1	TRBJ2-2
TGTGCCAGCAGTTATTCAGGAAATCAGCCCCAGCATTTT	CASSYSGNQPQHF	TRBV22-1	-	-	TRBJ1-5
TGTGCCAGCAGCTTAGACCCCGTCGGACTCCAGTTCTTC	CASSLDPVGLQFF	TRBV7-1	once	-	TRBJ2-1
TGTGCCAGCAGCTTAACCTCGGGTGGGGTCTATGGCTACACCTTC	CASSLTSGGVYGYTF	TRBV15	-	-	TRBJ1-2
TGTGCCAGCAGTTACGACCGGACAGGAACCTACGAGCAGTACTTC	CASSYDRTGTYEQYF	TRBV6-8	-	TRBD1	TRBJ2-7
TGTGCCAGCAGTGAATATAGTTCCGGGGGGATCACTGAAGCTTTCTTT	CASSEYSSGGITEAFF	TRBV25-1	-	-	TRBJ1-1
TGTGCCAGCAGCGGGACCGGGACAGGGGGCTTAGGAAAACTGTTTTTT	CASSGTGTGGLGKLFF	TRBV7-1	once	TRBD1	TRBJ1-4
TGTGCCAGCAGTTTCAGGGGTACTGAAGCTTTCTTT	CASSFRGTEAFF	TRBV6-8	-	-	TRBJ1-1
TGTGCCAGCAGCTTCCTGCGCGGGCTCAATCAGCCCCAGCATTTT	CASSFLRGLNQPQHF	TRBV11-3	-	-	TRBJ1-5
TGTGCCAGCAGACAACCGGGCGGACAAGAGACCCAGTACTTC	CASRQPGGQETQYF	TRBV6-8	-	-	TRBJ2-5
TGTGCCAGCAGCTTGTGGGGGACCAGACAGGGATTCGGGGCCAATCAGCCCCAGCATTTT	CASSLWGTRQGFGANQPQHF	TRBV11-3	-	TRBD1	TRBJ1-5
TGTGCCAGCATAGGAGGGAGCAATCAGCCCCAGCATTTT	CASIGGSNQPQHF	TRBV28	-	-	TRBJ1-5
TGTGCCAGCAGCTTGACGCTCGACACCAGCTCCTACGAGCAGTACTTC	CASSLTLDTSSYEQYF	TRBV11-3	-	-	TRBJ2-7
TGTGCCAGCAGCCAAGACAGATTAGTTACCTACGAGCAGTACTTC	CASSQDRLVTYEQYF	TRBV7-6	-	-	TRBJ2-7
TGCAGCGTTGCGGGGGGGCTAACAGATACGCAGTATTTT	CSVAGGLTDTQYF	TRBV29-1	-	TRBD2	TRBJ2-3
TGTGCCAGCTCACGGGACAGGGAAAGTAATGAGCAGTTCTTC	CASSRDRESNEQFF	TRBV18	-	TRBD1	TRBJ2-1
TGTGCCAGCAGCTCGGTCCTTAGTACGGCCCAAGAGACCCAGTACTTC	CASSSVLSTAQETQYF	TRBV7-1	-	-	TRBJ2-5
TGTGCCATCACTCCAGGGCCCAACACTGAAGCTTTCTTT	CAITPGPNTEAFF	TRBV6-8	-	-	TRBJ1-1
TGTGCCAGCAGTCAAAGCAGTGAGCAGTTCTTC	CASSQSSEQFF	TRBV6-7	-	-	TRBJ2-1
TGTGCCAGCAGCCGGTATGCAGGGGCAGGAGCTTTCTTT	CASSRYAGAGAFF	TRBV7-1	once	-	TRBJ1-1
TGTGCCAGCAGCTTGAGCCTCGGGGCGACCACTGAAGCTTTCTTT	CASSLSLGATTEAFF	TRBV11-3	-	-	TRBJ1-1
TGTGCCAGCTCCGGATTGGGGGGAACCATCTCTGGGGCCAACGTCCTGACTTTC	CASSGLGGTISGANVLTF	TRBV18	-	-	TRBJ2-6
TGTGCCAGCAGCTTGCCCCCAGCCACAGATACGCAGTATTTT	CASSLPPATDTQYF	TRBV11-3	-	-	TRBJ2-3
TGCGCCAGCAGCCCATGGGTTGCCGGGGGCGGTTCACCCCTCCACTTT	CASSPWVAGGGSPLHF	TRBV1	-	-	TRBJ1-6
TGCGCCAGCACCAAACAAATCGGGGAAAAACTGTTTTTT	CASTKQIGEKLFF	TRBV10-2	-	-	TRBJ1-4
TGCGCCAGCAGCTTGGGGGACAGGGACAATCAGCCCCAGCATTTT	CASSLGDRDNQPQHF	TRBV5-1	-	TRBD1	TRBJ1-5
TGTGCCAGCAGCTCGAGACAGGGGATCAATGAGCAGTTCTTC	CASSSRQGINEQFF	TRBV11-3	-	TRBD1	TRBJ2-1
TGTGCCAGCAGCCCTGGACAGGGGGGGTCTTATGGCTACACCTTC	CASSPGQGGSYGYTF	TRBV14	-	TRBD1	TRBJ1-2
TGTGCCAGCAGCCGGGGACAGGGACTCGGCTACACCTTC	CASSRGQGLGYTF	TRBV6-8	-	TRBD1	TRBJ1-2
TGTGCCAGCAGCAATACAGGGGGCAACGTCCTGACTTTC	CASSNTGGNVLTF	TRBV6-8	-	TRBD1	TRBJ2-6
TGTGCCAGCAGTTTGACAGGGCCGAGCTCCTATAATTCACCCCTCCACTTT	CASSLTGPSSYNSPLHF	TRBV28	-	TRBD1	TRBJ1-6
TGTGCCAGTAGTGGGACAGGGGGCCAGCCCCAGCATTTT	CASSGTGGQPQHF	TRBV19	once	TRBD1	TRBJ1-5
TGTGCCATCAGGGCTGGCCTAATCGGGAACTATGGCTACACCTTC	CAIRAGLIGNYGYTF	TRBV6-8	-	-	TRBJ1-2